This is a list of T cell receptor beta chains from one sample in a study of CD8+ T cells in alopecia areata. Clones were read by immunoSEQ multiplex PCR, and TCRdb kept only the in-frame ones, dropping some. This sample has fewer than 250,000 clones, with roughly two fifths found just once. Sequenced material: CD4+ T cells sorted from blood, taken around week 30, from a patient treated with tofacitinib. These TCRs come from a human donor with alopecia areata. CDR3s include the opening cysteine and the closing phenylalanine or tryptophan. A D gene is named only where the DNA matches it firmly. The listing skips clone size in some rows; elsewhere it reads once, few, many or a size class.

clone_size: -
v_call: TRBV6-1
d_call: TRBD1
cdr3_length: 15
j_call: TRBJ1-5
cdr3_aa: CASSEVQGSNQPQHF
cdr3_nt: TGTGCCAGCAGTGAAGTACAGGGGAGCAATCAGCCCCAGCATTTT

clone_size: -
v_call: TRBV11-2
d_call: -
cdr3_length: 14
j_call: TRBJ2-3
cdr3_aa: CASSLDRRTDTQYF
cdr3_nt: TGTGCCAGCAGCTTAGATAGGAGAACCGATACGCAGTATTTT

clone_size: few
v_call: TRBV7-2
d_call: -
cdr3_length: 12
j_call: TRBJ1-1
cdr3_aa: CASSSPGRKAFF
cdr3_nt: TGTGCCAGCAGCTCGCCGGGACGGAAAGCTTTCTTT

clone_size: once
v_call: TRBV11-2
d_call: TRBD1
cdr3_length: 13
j_call: TRBJ1-1
cdr3_aa: CASSLDRGSEAFF
cdr3_nt: TGTGCCAGCAGCTTGGACAGGGGATCCGAAGCTTTCTTT

clone_size: few
v_call: TRBV23-1
d_call: -
cdr3_length: 15
j_call: TRBJ1-3
cdr3_aa: CASSQFVRSGNTIYF
cdr3_nt: TGCGCCAGCAGTCAGTTTGTTAGATCTGGAAACACCATATATTTT

clone_size: -
v_call: TRBV4-1
d_call: -
cdr3_length: 15
j_call: TRBJ2-1
cdr3_aa: CASSHLTGDRNEQFF
cdr3_nt: TGCGCCAGCAGCCATCTTACTGGGGATCGGAATGAGCAGTTCTTC

clone_size: -
v_call: TRBV29-1
d_call: -
cdr3_length: 14
j_call: TRBJ2-7
cdr3_aa: CSVRGRGDLYEQYF
cdr3_nt: TGCAGCGTTAGGGGGAGGGGGGACCTCTACGAGCAGTACTTC

clone_size: few
v_call: TRBV20-1
d_call: -
cdr3_length: 11
j_call: TRBJ1-1
cdr3_aa: CSARDRAEAFF
cdr3_nt: TGCAGTGCTAGAGACCGGGCTGAAGCTTTCTTT

clone_size: -
v_call: TRBV29-1
d_call: -
cdr3_length: 13
j_call: TRBJ1-1
cdr3_aa: CSVGAVLNTEAFF
cdr3_nt: TGCAGCGTTGGGGCAGTTTTGAACACTGAAGCTTTCTTT

clone_size: few
v_call: TRBV2
d_call: TRBD1
cdr3_length: 14
j_call: TRBJ1-2
cdr3_aa: CASRGQTTIYGYTF
cdr3_nt: TGTGCCAGCAGGGGACAGACCACTATCTATGGCTACACCTTC

clone_size: -
v_call: TRBV29-1
d_call: -
cdr3_length: 15
j_call: TRBJ1-5
cdr3_aa: CSVKSEGGSNQPQHF
cdr3_nt: TGCAGCGTCAAATCTGAGGGGGGATCCAATCAGCCCCAGCATTTT

clone_size: -
v_call: TRBV5-1
d_call: TRBD2
cdr3_length: 14
j_call: TRBJ2-1
cdr3_aa: CASSPPGTNGEQFF
cdr3_nt: TGCGCCAGCAGCCCTCCCGGGACTAACGGTGAGCAGTTCTTC

clone_size: few
v_call: TRBV29-1
d_call: TRBD1
cdr3_length: 13
j_call: TRBJ2-7
cdr3_aa: CSALTGGPYEQYF
cdr3_nt: TGCAGCGCACTGACAGGGGGCCCCTACGAGCAGTACTTC

clone_size: -
v_call: TRBV5-1
d_call: -
cdr3_length: 12
j_call: TRBJ1-1
cdr3_aa: CASRRGNTEAFF
cdr3_nt: TGCGCCAGCCGCAGGGGCAACACTGAAGCTTTCTTT

clone_size: many
v_call: TRBV10-3
d_call: -
cdr3_length: 16
j_call: TRBJ2-2
cdr3_aa: CAISESAILNTGELFF
cdr3_nt: TGTGCCATCAGTGAGTCCGCTATTTTGAACACCGGGGAGCTGTTTTTT

clone_size: -
v_call: TRBV9
d_call: -
cdr3_length: 13
j_call: TRBJ1-2
cdr3_aa: CASSAPAGVGYTF
cdr3_nt: TGTGCCAGCAGCGCACCTGCCGGGGTCGGCTACACCTTC

clone_size: -
v_call: TRBV29-1
d_call: -
cdr3_length: 12
j_call: TRBJ2-7
cdr3_aa: CSVEDRFNEQYF
cdr3_nt: TGCAGCGTTGAAGACAGGTTCAACGAGCAGTACTTC

clone_size: few
v_call: TRBV10-3
d_call: TRBD1
cdr3_length: 15
j_call: TRBJ2-3
cdr3_aa: CAISSRGPSTDTQYF
cdr3_nt: TGTGCCATCAGTTCCAGGGGGCCAAGCACAGATACGCAGTATTTT

clone_size: few
v_call: TRBV19
d_call: TRBD1
cdr3_length: 12
j_call: TRBJ1-1
cdr3_aa: CASSDRGTEAFF
cdr3_nt: TGTGCCAGTAGCGACAGGGGCACTGAAGCTTTCTTT

clone_size: once
v_call: TRBV5-1
d_call: TRBD1
cdr3_length: 13
j_call: TRBJ1-2
cdr3_aa: CASSLDRDYGYTF
cdr3_nt: TGCGCCAGCAGCTTAGACAGGGACTATGGCTACACCTTC

clone_size: -
v_call: TRBV2
d_call: TRBD1
cdr3_length: 14
j_call: TRBJ1-5
cdr3_aa: CASSRTGQSQPQHF
cdr3_nt: TGTGCCAGCAGTAGGACAGGGCAGTCTCAGCCCCAGCATTTT

clone_size: -
v_call: TRBV28
d_call: TRBD1
cdr3_length: 13
j_call: TRBJ1-2
cdr3_aa: CASSWGQGNGYTF
cdr3_nt: TGTGCCAGCAGTTGGGGACAGGGGAATGGCTACACCTTC

clone_size: -
v_call: TRBV5-1
d_call: -
cdr3_length: 14
j_call: TRBJ2-3
cdr3_aa: CASSPGTSTDTQYF
cdr3_nt: TGCGCCAGCAGCCCCGGGACATCCACAGATACGCAGTATTTT

clone_size: once
v_call: TRBV4-1
d_call: TRBD2
cdr3_length: 17
j_call: TRBJ2-3
cdr3_aa: CASSQGLAGVLTDTQYF
cdr3_nt: TGCGCCAGCAGCCAGGGACTAGCGGGAGTACTCACAGATACGCAGTATTTT

clone_size: few
v_call: TRBV5-5
d_call: -
cdr3_length: 12
j_call: TRBJ1-2
cdr3_aa: CASSFRDGGYTF
cdr3_nt: TGTGCCAGCAGCTTCCGGGACGGAGGCTACACCTTC

clone_size: few
v_call: TRBV6-1
d_call: -
cdr3_length: 14
j_call: TRBJ1-2
cdr3_aa: CASSEALQRYGYTF
cdr3_nt: TGTGCCAGCAGTGAAGCGCTACAGAGATATGGCTACACCTTC

clone_size: few
v_call: TRBV6-5
d_call: TRBD1
cdr3_length: 13
j_call: TRBJ2-3
cdr3_aa: CASNSGGADTQYF
cdr3_nt: TGTGCCAGCAATTCAGGGGGTGCAGATACGCAGTATTTT

clone_size: -
v_call: TRBV12-5
d_call: TRBD2
cdr3_length: 17
j_call: TRBJ2-5
cdr3_aa: CASGLVVAGLHQETQYF
cdr3_nt: TGTGCTAGTGGTTTGGTGGTAGCGGGACTTCATCAAGAGACCCAGTACTTC

clone_size: -
v_call: TRBV7-2
d_call: TRBD2
cdr3_length: 16
j_call: TRBJ2-2
cdr3_aa: CASSFLSGRATGELFF
cdr3_nt: TGTGCCAGCAGCTTCCTCAGCGGGAGGGCTACCGGGGAGCTGTTTTTT

clone_size: -
v_call: TRBV7-6
d_call: -
cdr3_length: 15
j_call: TRBJ2-1
cdr3_aa: CASSLVLASYNEQFF
cdr3_nt: TGTGCCAGCAGCTTAGTGCTAGCTTCCTACAATGAGCAGTTCTTC

clone_size: few
v_call: TRBV2
d_call: TRBD2
cdr3_length: 16
j_call: TRBJ2-3
cdr3_aa: CASSGGLAGVRDTQYF
cdr3_nt: TGTGCCAGCAGTGGGGGACTAGCGGGAGTGAGAGATACGCAGTATTTT

clone_size: few
v_call: TRBV6-5
d_call: TRBD2
cdr3_length: 15
j_call: TRBJ2-3
cdr3_aa: CASSPLAGATDTQYF
cdr3_nt: TGTGCCAGCAGCCCACTAGCGGGAGCGACAGATACGCAGTATTTT

clone_size: few
v_call: TRBV2
d_call: -
cdr3_length: 15
j_call: TRBJ2-2
cdr3_aa: CASSGPGAGTGELFF
cdr3_nt: TGTGCCAGCAGTGGTCCCGGGGCGGGGACCGGGGAGCTGTTTTTT

clone_size: many
v_call: TRBV7-9
d_call: -
cdr3_length: 15
j_call: TRBJ1-1
cdr3_aa: CASSSSRFGTTEAFF
cdr3_nt: TGTGCCAGCAGCTCCTCACGCTTCGGGACGACTGAAGCTTTCTTT

clone_size: -
v_call: TRBV4-1
d_call: -
cdr3_length: 18
j_call: TRBJ2-7
cdr3_aa: CASSQEGLRFKQAYEQYF
cdr3_nt: TGCGCCAGCAGCCAAGAAGGTTTGAGGTTTAAGCAGGCCTACGAGCAGTACTTC

clone_size: few
v_call: TRBV2
d_call: -
cdr3_length: 13
j_call: TRBJ2-3
cdr3_aa: CASSEVSQDTQYF
cdr3_nt: TGTGCCAGCAGTGAAGTCTCTCAAGATACGCAGTATTTT

clone_size: -
v_call: TRBV7-9
d_call: -
cdr3_length: 17
j_call: TRBJ1-3
cdr3_aa: CASSLVRGAVSGNTIYF
cdr3_nt: TGTGCCAGCAGCCTCGTCCGTGGAGCGGTGTCTGGAAACACCATATATTTT

clone_size: -
v_call: TRBV25-1
d_call: -
cdr3_length: 12
j_call: TRBJ1-2
cdr3_aa: CASSISQYGYTF
cdr3_nt: TGTGCCAGCAGTATCTCTCAGTATGGCTACACCTTC

clone_size: few
v_call: TRBV29-1
d_call: -
cdr3_length: 11
j_call: TRBJ1-1
cdr3_aa: CSVALNTKAFF
cdr3_nt: TGCAGCGTTGCCCTAAATACGAAAGCTTTCTTT

clone_size: -
v_call: TRBV29-1
d_call: TRBD1
cdr3_length: 13
j_call: TRBJ1-2
cdr3_aa: CSVEVTGRDGYTF
cdr3_nt: TGCAGCGTTGAGGTGACAGGGCGAGATGGCTACACCTTC

clone_size: few
v_call: TRBV21-1
d_call: -
cdr3_length: 14
j_call: TRBJ2-7
cdr3_aa: CASNRDGRSYEQYF
cdr3_nt: TGTGCCAGCAACCGGGACGGCCGCTCCTACGAGCAGTACTTC

clone_size: -
v_call: TRBV6-5
d_call: -
cdr3_length: 14
j_call: TRBJ2-3
cdr3_aa: CASRRGDGTDTQYF
cdr3_nt: TGTGCCAGCAGGAGGGGCGACGGCACAGATACGCAGTATTTT

clone_size: -
v_call: TRBV28
d_call: -
cdr3_length: 12
j_call: TRBJ1-6
cdr3_aa: CASSPGDVRFHF
cdr3_nt: TGTGCCAGCAGTCCCGGGGACGTAAGATTCCACTTT

clone_size: -
v_call: TRBV7-2
d_call: -
cdr3_length: 13
j_call: TRBJ1-2
cdr3_aa: CASSADSRNGYTF
cdr3_nt: TGTGCCAGCAGCGCAGACAGCAGGAATGGCTACACCTTC

clone_size: few
v_call: TRBV2
d_call: -
cdr3_length: 13
j_call: TRBJ2-6
cdr3_aa: CASMPSGANVLTF
cdr3_nt: TGTGCCAGCATGCCCTCTGGGGCCAACGTCCTGACTTTC

clone_size: few
v_call: TRBV7-9
d_call: TRBD2
cdr3_length: 14
j_call: TRBJ2-1
cdr3_aa: CASSLPGLEHKQFF
cdr3_nt: TGTGCCAGCAGCTTACCGGGACTAGAGCATAAGCAGTTCTTC

clone_size: -
v_call: TRBV2
d_call: -
cdr3_length: 15
j_call: TRBJ2-2
cdr3_aa: CASSEQGSGTGELFF
cdr3_nt: TGTGCCAGCAGTGAGCAGGGGAGTGGTACCGGGGAGCTGTTTTTT

clone_size: -
v_call: TRBV11-2
d_call: TRBD1
cdr3_length: 14
j_call: TRBJ2-1
cdr3_aa: CASSSWDSQGEQFF
cdr3_nt: TGTGCCAGCAGCTCCTGGGACAGCCAGGGGGAGCAGTTCTTC

clone_size: -
v_call: TRBV18
d_call: -
cdr3_length: 13
j_call: TRBJ2-1
cdr3_aa: CASSPLKAHEQFF
cdr3_nt: TGTGCCAGCTCACCACTTAAGGCCCATGAGCAGTTCTTC

clone_size: few
v_call: TRBV7-2
d_call: -
cdr3_length: 16
j_call: TRBJ2-2
cdr3_aa: CASSLASGGDWRELFF
cdr3_nt: TGTGCCAGCAGCTTAGCGAGCGGCGGGGATTGGAGGGAGCTGTTTTTT

clone_size: few
v_call: TRBV5-1
d_call: -
cdr3_length: 15
j_call: TRBJ2-7
cdr3_aa: CASSITAGQVYEQYF
cdr3_nt: TGCGCCAGCAGCATTACAGCGGGACAGGTCTACGAGCAGTACTTC

clone_size: -
v_call: TRBV28
d_call: -
cdr3_length: 12
j_call: TRBJ2-1
cdr3_aa: CASSPWGSEQFF
cdr3_nt: TGTGCCAGCAGTCCGTGGGGGAGTGAGCAGTTCTTC

clone_size: few
v_call: TRBV27
d_call: -
cdr3_length: 16
j_call: TRBJ1-6
cdr3_aa: CASSNYGRGGNSPLHF
cdr3_nt: TGTGCCAGCAGCAACTATGGCAGGGGTGGGAATTCACCCCTCCACTTT

clone_size: -
v_call: TRBV7-8
d_call: TRBD1
cdr3_length: 16
j_call: TRBJ1-2
cdr3_aa: CASSLESLQGVRGYTF
cdr3_nt: TGTGCCAGCAGCTTAGAGAGCCTACAGGGGGTACGAGGCTACACCTTC

clone_size: -
v_call: TRBV11-2
d_call: TRBD2
cdr3_length: 16
j_call: TRBJ2-7
cdr3_aa: CASSSLAGEIYYEQYF
cdr3_nt: TGTGCCAGCAGTTCTCTAGCGGGAGAGATTTATTACGAGCAGTACTTC

clone_size: few
v_call: TRBV10-2
d_call: -
cdr3_length: 15
j_call: TRBJ1-5
cdr3_aa: CASSESGVFDQPQHF
cdr3_nt: TGCGCCAGCAGTGAGTCTGGGGTCTTCGATCAGCCCCAGCATTTT

clone_size: -
v_call: TRBV6-5
d_call: TRBD2
cdr3_length: 16
j_call: TRBJ2-1
cdr3_aa: CASSYTGTSVNNEQFF
cdr3_nt: TGTGCCAGCAGTTACACCGGGACTAGCGTAAACAATGAGCAGTTCTTC

clone_size: -
v_call: TRBV6-5
d_call: -
cdr3_length: 16
j_call: TRBJ2-6
cdr3_aa: CASSYSRSSGANVLTF
cdr3_nt: TGTGCCAGCAGTTACTCGCGGAGCTCTGGGGCCAACGTCCTGACTTTC

clone_size: -
v_call: TRBV5-1
d_call: -
cdr3_length: 13
j_call: TRBJ2-2
cdr3_aa: CASGTGVTGELFF
cdr3_nt: TGCGCCTCAGGTACCGGAGTCACCGGGGAGCTGTTTTTT